A single T cell receptor (beta chain) is shown here with its context. The record originates from a study of molecular identifiers for immune sequencing clone quantification. TCRdb independently ran MiXCR on the PCR reads; one entry per CDR3 protein. The sample shows approximately 63,000 distinct CDR3 sequences, around a fifth of them seen only once. This receptor was identified in a human donor in good health. Some libraries in this study had Jurkat cell RNA spiked in. Material: naive CD8+ T cells from blood, with Jurkat cell RNA spiked in. Documented subset: FACS-sorted CD8+CD4-CCR7+CD45RA+ naive T cells.

In nucleotides, the CDR3 is TGTGCCAGCAGCTATATCCGGACTAGCGGGGCCACAGATACGCAGTATTTT. It is translated as CASSYIRTSGATDTQYF. The V gene is TRBV27, the J gene TRBJ2-3; 12 bases are a match to TRBD2. The trim removed 6 bases at V and 2 bases at J, leaving 9 bases unmatched. This CDR3 has 17 residues. From germline, CDR1 is MNHEY and CDR2 SMNVEV (reference sequence).